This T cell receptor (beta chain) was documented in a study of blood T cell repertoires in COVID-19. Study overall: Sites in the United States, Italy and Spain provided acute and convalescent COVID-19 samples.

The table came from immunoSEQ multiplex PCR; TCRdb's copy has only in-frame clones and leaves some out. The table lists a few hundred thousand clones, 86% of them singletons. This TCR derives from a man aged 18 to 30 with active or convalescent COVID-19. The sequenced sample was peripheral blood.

DNA for the CDR3: TGTGCCAGCAGCGGAACGAGGGGGGGGGTATCAGAGACCCAGTACTTC. Its translation is CASSGTRGGVSETQYF. The chain carries TRBV2 and TRBJ2-5; possibly TRBD2 for D (7 bases). The CDR3 contains 16 residues. CDR1 is SNHLY, CDR2 FYNNEI, per germline. Deletions cut 6 bases from V and 4 bases from J, with 21 bases between.